These T cell receptor beta chains were read from a single sample in a study of blood T cell repertoires in COVID-19. The assay was immunoSEQ multiplex PCR, and TCRdb's table has in-frame clones only and misses some. Of about 220,000 clones in the sample, about 90% were seen once. Sequenced: peripheral blood. These receptors were taken from a man in his forties with active or convalescent COVID-19. Each CDR3 is given with its conserved first and last residue. Fields, in order: V gene, D gene, clone size, J gene, CDR3 protein, CDR3 DNA. D genes are given only for firm matches. Some rows mark clone size as missing; the rest say once, few, many or name a class of expanded clone.

TRBV5-6	TRBD2	NA	TRBJ2-7	CASSLAVAGGHEQYF	TGTGCCAGCAGCTTGGCGGTAGCGGGAGGCCACGAGCAGTACTTC
TRBV2	TRBD1	NA	TRBJ2-1	CASSHAETGEYNEQFF	TGTGCCAGCAGCCACGCCGAGACAGGGGAGTACAATGAGCAGTTCTTC
TRBV7-3	NA	NA	TRBJ2-7	CASSPTGSYEQYF	TGTGCCAGCAGCCCGACAGGCTCCTACGAGCAGTACTTC
TRBV30	TRBD2	NA	TRBJ2-7	CAWSGRAGGGYEQYF	TGTGCCTGGAGTGGACGAGCGGGAGGGGGCTACGAGCAGTACTTC
TRBV5-1	TRBD1	NA	TRBJ2-1	CASSPGTGDNYNEQFF	TGCGCCAGCAGCCCAGGGACAGGTGATAACTACAATGAGCAGTTCTTC
TRBV6-5	NA	NA	TRBJ2-1	CASSYVGSRSNEQFF	TGTGCCAGCAGTTACGTCGGGAGCCGGAGCAATGAGCAGTTCTTC
TRBV28	NA	NA	TRBJ1-5	CASNGYSNQPQHF	TGTGCCAGCAACGGGTATAGCAATCAGCCCCAGCATTTT
TRBV7-8	TRBD1	few	TRBJ1-6	CASSPMGQAFEALHF	TGTGCCAGCAGCCCTATGGGACAGGCTTTTGAAGCCCTCCACTTT
TRBV2	TRBD1	NA	TRBJ1-2	CASSPGTGVYGYTF	TGTGCCAGCAGTCCCGGGACAGGGGTCTATGGCTACACCTTC
TRBV7-9	TRBD1	NA	TRBJ1-1	CASSGRQGDTEAFF	TGTGCCAGCAGCGGGAGACAGGGGGACACTGAAGCTTTCTTT
TRBV12-3/TRBV12-4	NA	NA	TRBJ1-5	CASSLWGGQPQHF	TGTGCCAGCAGTTTATGGGGAGGTCAGCCCCAGCATTTT
TRBV9	TRBD2	NA	TRBJ2-5	CASSVGLAGGSQETQYF	TGTGCCAGCAGCGTGGGGCTAGCGGGGGGGAGCCAAGAGACCCAGTACTTC
TRBV30	TRBD1	NA	TRBJ1-1	CAWSTGVSGEAFF	TGTGCCTGGAGTACAGGGGTCTCGGGTGAAGCTTTCTTT
TRBV11-2	TRBD1	NA	TRBJ2-5	CASSLGTGGHETQYF	TGTGCCAGCAGCTTGGGGACAGGGGGCCACGAGACCCAGTACTTC
TRBV5-1	NA	NA	TRBJ1-4	CASSSGSHNEKLFF	TGCGCCAGCTCGTCCGGGAGCCACAATGAAAAACTGTTTTTT
TRBV11-2	TRBD1	NA	TRBJ2-3	CASSRQGADTQYF	TGTGCCAGCAGCCGACAGGGGGCAGATACGCAGTATTTT
TRBV6-5	NA	NA	TRBJ2-1	CANEDSYNEQFF	TGTGCCAACGAGGACAGCTACAATGAGCAGTTCTTC
TRBV7-8	NA	NA	TRBJ1-1	CASTPKRAGPMNTEAFF	TGTGCCAGCACCCCCAAGCGGGCTGGACCTATGAACACTGAAGCTTTCTTT
TRBV2	TRBD1	once	TRBJ1-2	CASSESRGLGANYGYTF	TGTGCCAGCAGTGAAAGCAGGGGGCTCGGCGCTAACTATGGCTACACCTTC
TRBV6-6	NA	NA	TRBJ1-1	CASSYDGENTEAFF	TGTGCCAGCAGTTACGACGGGGAAAACACTGAAGCTTTCTTT
TRBV9	TRBD2	NA	TRBJ2-5	CASSVETSGSQETQYF	TGTGCCAGCAGCGTAGAGACTAGCGGGAGTCAAGAGACCCAGTACTTC
TRBV19	TRBD1	NA	TRBJ1-1	CASSGQMNTEAFF	TGTGCCTCCTCGGGACAGATGAACACTGAAGCTTTCTTT
TRBV5-4	NA	once	TRBJ2-2	CASSSLTGELFF	TGTGCCAGCAGCTCCCTCACCGGGGAGCTGTTTTTT
TRBV10-1	NA	few	TRBJ1-1	CASSELLNTEAFF	TGCGCCAGCAGTGAGTTATTGAACACTGAAGCTTTCTTT
TRBV3-1/TRBV3-2	NA	NA	TRBJ1-2	CASSQEALDGLYGYTF	TGTGCCAGCAGCCAAGAGGCCTTAGACGGACTCTATGGCTACACCTTC
TRBV27	NA	NA	TRBJ2-4	CASSDRRGVAKNIQYF	TGTGCCAGCAGTGACCGTCGCGGGGTAGCCAAAAACATTCAGTACTTC
TRBV9	TRBD1	NA	TRBJ2-3	CASSFRTGGTDTQYF	TGTGCCAGCAGCTTCCGGACAGGGGGCACAGATACGCAGTATTTT
TRBV5-1	NA	NA	TRBJ1-1	CASSFDYRPRGTEAFF	TGCGCCAGCAGTTTTGACTACAGACCCCGGGGCACTGAAGCTTTCTTT
TRBV5-1	TRBD2	NA	TRBJ2-1	CASSLAGTSGYNEQFF	TGCGCCAGCAGCTTGGCCGGGACTAGCGGATACAATGAGCAGTTCTTC
TRBV19	TRBD2	NA	TRBJ2-1	CASSIGLADPYNEQFF	TGTGCCAGTAGTATAGGACTAGCGGATCCCTACAATGAGCAGTTCTTC
TRBV7-8	NA	NA	TRBJ1-2	CASSPSQGRSRGDNYGYTF	TGTGCCAGCAGCCCCTCCCAAGGGAGATCGCGTGGGGATAACTATGGCTACACCTTC
TRBV28	NA	NA	TRBJ2-5	CASLSDSQETQYF	TGTGCCAGCTTATCGGACAGCCAAGAGACCCAGTACTTC
TRBV18	TRBD1	NA	TRBJ1-5	CASSSEDRGLNQPQHF	TGTGCCAGCTCGTCAGAGGACAGGGGGCTAAATCAGCCCCAGCATTTT
TRBV5-1	NA	NA	TRBJ2-5	CASSYNPQETQYF	TGCGCCAGCAGCTACAACCCCCAAGAGACCCAGTACTTC
TRBV3-1/TRBV3-2	TRBD1	NA	TRBJ1-3	CASRRQGTGNTIYF	TGTGCCAGCAGAAGACAGGGTACTGGAAACACCATATATTTT
TRBV6-2/TRBV6-3	TRBD1	NA	TRBJ1-1	CASSEQGGFEAFF	TGTGCCAGCAGCGAACAGGGGGGGTTTGAAGCTTTCTTT
TRBV9	TRBD1	NA	TRBJ1-2	CASSVTGQGLGGYTF	TGTGCCAGCAGCGTAACGGGACAGGGGCTGGGTGGCTACACCTTC
TRBV5-8	TRBD1	NA	TRBJ1-3	CASSLAVTGTRGNTIYF	TGTGCCAGCAGCTTGGCCGTGACAGGGACGCGAGGAAACACCATATATTTT
TRBV3-1/TRBV3-2	TRBD1	NA	TRBJ1-1	CASSQLLRQGTEAFF	TGTGCCAGCAGCCAACTTCTGAGACAGGGGACTGAAGCTTTCTTT
TRBV9	TRBD1	NA	TRBJ1-2	CASSVGVGTVLHGYTF	TGTGCCAGCAGCGTAGGGGTAGGGACAGTTCTTCATGGCTACACCTTC
TRBV10-1	NA	NA	TRBJ2-1	CASSEITGSEQFF	TGCGCCAGCAGTGAAATTACAGGGAGTGAGCAGTTCTTC
TRBV30	NA	NA	TRBJ1-6	CAWELGVQIGGNSPLHF	TGTGCCTGGGAACTAGGAGTGCAGATCGGCGGTAATTCACCCCTCCACTTT
TRBV7-9	NA	NA	TRBJ1-1	CASSSVSNTEAFF	TGTGCCAGCAGTTCTGTTTCCAACACTGAAGCTTTCTTT
TRBV28	NA	NA	TRBJ2-4	CASSPRYGVQYF	TGTGCCAGCAGCCCTCGGTATGGAGTTCAGTACTTC
TRBV11-2	TRBD1	NA	TRBJ2-1	CASSRGQGYNEQFF	TGTGCCAGCAGCCGGGGACAGGGCTACAATGAGCAGTTCTTC
TRBV9	NA	NA	TRBJ2-3	CASSVVSGNTQYF	TGTGCCAGCAGCGTTGTTAGCGGAAATACGCAGTATTTT
TRBV5-4	NA	few	TRBJ1-1	CASSIDYSVGTEAFF	TGTGCCAGCAGCATAGACTACAGCGTTGGCACTGAAGCTTTCTTT
TRBV28	NA	NA	TRBJ1-1	CASSRRAGTEAFF	TGTGCCAGCAGTAGACGTGCGGGGACTGAAGCTTTCTTT